A selection of T cell receptor beta chains follows, all from one sample in a study of T cell repertoires in cytomegalovirus infection. These receptors lack a known antigen. Each CDR3 protein is one row after TCRdb ran MiXCR on the reads. Among 900,000 to 950,000 distinct CDR3 sequences listed, roughly 30% were seen once. Sequencing was performed on cultured CD8+ T cells from PBMCs, taken from culture after CMV antigen stimulation. These receptors originate from a human donor in good health (CMV status not recorded). Some clones in this sample may be carry-over from other donors' samples. Both conserved end residues are part of each CDR3. The D gene is left open where the match is weak. Not every row has a clone size; where given, it reads once, few, many or a size class.

TRBJ1-1	TRBD1	TRBV12-3/TRBV12-4	NA	14	CASTPTGTNTEAFF	TGTGCCAGCACTCCGACAGGGACGAACACTGAAGCTTTCTTT
TRBJ2-1	TRBD1	TRBV5-1	many	12	CASSWNRGEQFF	TGCGCCAGCAGCTGGAACAGGGGAGAGCAGTTCTTC
TRBJ2-1	NA	TRBV6-2/TRBV6-3	NA	20	CASSYSRTGRGGPWDNEQFF	TGTGCCAGCAGTTACTCGAGAACAGGGAGGGGGGGCCCCTGGGACAATGAGCAGTTCTTC
TRBJ2-3	TRBD2	TRBV12-3/TRBV12-4	NA	14	CASSLRTRSDTQYF	TGTGCCAGCAGTCTGAGGACTAGATCAGATACGCAGTATTTT
TRBJ1-6	NA	TRBV6-6	NA	15	CASSGEGQGFSPLHF	TGTGCCAGCAGTGGTGAAGGGCAGGGGTTTTCACCCCTCCACTTT
TRBJ1-2	TRBD1	TRBV6-2/TRBV6-3	few	16	CASSYPTGDTHYGYTF	TGTGCCAGCAGTTACCCGACAGGGGACACTCACTATGGCTACACCTTC
TRBJ2-3	NA	TRBV7-8	NA	17	CASSFRGLIVGTDTQYF	TGTGCCAGCAGCTTCCGGGGCCTGATAGTGGGCACAGATACGCAGTATTTT
TRBJ2-5	TRBD2	TRBV15	few	16	CATSRALAGDQETQYF	TGTGCCACCAGCAGAGCTCTAGCGGGGGACCAAGAGACCCAGTACTTC
TRBJ2-1	NA	TRBV5-4	NA	13	CASSADGFNEQFF	TGTGCCAGCAGCGCTGATGGGTTCAATGAGCAGTTCTTC
TRBJ2-3	NA	TRBV6-5	NA	15	CASSGPGGNRDTQYF	TGTGCCAGCAGTGGCCCGGGTGGGAATCGAGATACGCAGTATTTT
TRBJ1-2	NA	TRBV6-5	NA	14	CASSYSSTGDGYTF	TGTGCCAGCAGTTACTCGAGTACCGGGGATGGCTACACCTTC
TRBJ2-5	NA	TRBV6-8	NA	15	CASSYSAGEDETQYF	TGTGCCAGCAGTTACTCGGCAGGGGAGGACGAGACCCAGTACTTC
TRBJ2-3	NA	TRBV25-1	few	13	CASSESGRYTQYF	TGTGCCAGCAGTGAGAGCGGGCGGTATACGCAGTATTTT
TRBJ2-2	NA	TRBV6-5	NA	12	CASRHVTGELFF	TGTGCCAGCAGGCACGTGACCGGGGAGCTGTTTTTT
TRBJ2-2	NA	TRBV4-3	NA	14	CASSQDRVTGELFF	TGCGCCAGCAGCCAAGATAGAGTTACCGGGGAGCTGTTTTTT
TRBJ2-3	NA	TRBV7-2	many	15	CASSLLAGVADTQYF	TGTGCCAGCAGCTTACTCGCAGGTGTAGCAGATACGCAGTATTTT
TRBJ1-1	TRBD1	TRBV27	few	16	CASSLLGQAKSTEAFF	TGTGCCAGCAGTTTATTAGGACAGGCGAAGAGCACTGAAGCTTTCTTT
TRBJ1-6	NA	TRBV6-6	few	15	CASSYSGSYNSPLHF	TGTGCCAGCAGTTACTCAGGGTCCTATAATTCACCCCTCCACTTT
TRBJ2-5	TRBD1	TRBV5-1	few	14	CASSLAGQEETQYF	TGCGCCAGCAGCTTGGCTGGACAGGAGGAGACCCAGTACTTC
TRBJ1-1	NA	TRBV15	few	12	CATSSRADEAFF	TGTGCCACCAGCAGTAGGGCGGATGAAGCTTTCTTT
TRBJ2-4	NA	TRBV7-9	NA	10	CVSSGNIQYF	TGTGTCAGCAGCGGAAACATTCAGTACTTC
TRBJ1-1	NA	TRBV7-9	NA	15	CASSPRNSPLTEAFF	TGTGCCAGCAGCCCCCGAAACTCCCCGCTCACTGAAGCTTTCTTT
TRBJ2-5	NA	TRBV6-5	NA	15	CASSLGGASQETQYF	TGTGCCAGCAGCCTCGGGGGTGCGAGCCAAGAGACCCAGTACTTC
TRBJ2-1	TRBD2	TRBV7-2	many	14	CASSFPGLAHEQFF	TGTGCCAGCAGCTTCCCGGGACTAGCTCATGAGCAGTTCTTC
TRBJ2-7	NA	TRBV4-1	NA	14	CASSQVQGFDEQYF	TGCGCCAGCAGCCAAGTACAGGGATTCGACGAGCAGTACTTC
TRBJ1-1	NA	TRBV25-1	NA	15	CASSEFSGRNTEAFF	TGTGCCAGCAGTGAATTCTCCGGACGGAACACTGAAGCTTTCTTT
TRBJ1-1	NA	TRBV4-1	NA	15	CASSQEGGKVAEAFF	TGCGCCAGCAGCCAAGAAGGGGGTAAGGTGGCAGAAGCTTTCTTT
TRBJ2-3	NA	TRBV7-4	many	14	CASSPPTLKDTQYF	TGTGCCAGCAGCCCCCCCACGCTGAAGGATACGCAGTATTTT
TRBJ2-3	NA	TRBV11-2	NA	12	CASRSPRGIVHF	TGTGCCAGCAGGTCCCCCCGGGGGATTGTGCATTTT
TRBJ2-2	TRBD1	TRBV28	NA	16	CASRPLRTGLTGELFF	TGTGCCAGCAGACCCCTCCGGACAGGGCTTACCGGGGAGCTGTTTTTT
TRBJ1-2	TRBD1	TRBV5-1	NA	16	CASSLARQGATYGYTF	TGCGCCAGCAGCTTGGCACGACAGGGCGCTACCTATGGCTACACCTTC
TRBJ2-5	NA	TRBV5-5	NA	14	CASSLEIGMETQYF	TGTGCCAGCAGCTTGGAAATAGGGATGGAGACCCAGTACTTC
TRBJ2-3	TRBD2	TRBV10-3	NA	15	CAISVSLAGGDTQYF	TGTGCCATCAGTGTTTCGCTAGCGGGGGGAGATACGCAGTATTTT
TRBJ2-3	TRBD2	TRBV27	few	16	CASSLQIAGNTDTQYF	TGTGCCAGCAGTCTCCAAATAGCGGGGAATACAGATACGCAGTATTTT
TRBJ2-5	NA	TRBV4-3	NA	15	CASSHSGGGAETQYF	TGCGCCAGCAGCCATTCTGGGGGGGGGGCAGAGACCCAGTACTTC
TRBJ2-5	NA	TRBV7-2	NA	15	CVSSFRAINQETQYF	TGTGTCAGCAGCTTTCGGGCAATCAACCAAGAGACCCAGTACTTC
TRBJ1-1	NA	TRBV7-9	NA	11	CASSTGPSAFF	TGTGCCAGCAGCACGGGCCCTTCAGCTTTCTTT
TRBJ1-5	NA	TRBV27	many	14	CASSLQGGNQPQHF	TGTGCCAGCAGCTTACAAGGGGGTAATCAGCCCCAGCATTTT
TRBJ2-1	TRBD2	TRBV19	NA	15	CASSIRAGVFNEQFF	TGTGCCAGTAGTATAAGGGCGGGGGTATTCAATGAGCAGTTCTTC
TRBJ2-1	TRBD2	TRBV6-2/TRBV6-3	NA	15	CASSYLAGSPNEQFF	TGTGCCAGCAGTTACCTAGCGGGGAGCCCAAATGAGCAGTTCTTC
TRBJ2-3	NA	TRBV10-2	few	14	CASTGPDGADTQYF	TGCGCCAGCACCGGGCCTGATGGCGCAGATACGCAGTATTTT
TRBJ1-1	NA	TRBV6-2/TRBV6-3	NA	16	CASSYVVTSSNTEAFF	TGTGCCAGCAGTTACGTGGTTACCTCTTCGAACACTGAAGCTTTCTTT
TRBJ1-1	NA	TRBV11-1	NA	17	CASSLGASIWVDTEAFF	TGTGCCAGCAGCTTAGGGGCCTCAATTTGGGTGGACACTGAAGCTTTCTTT
TRBJ2-3	NA	TRBV7-2	few	15	CASSLWAGPTDTQYF	TGTGCCAGCAGCCTCTGGGCGGGACCTACAGATACGCAGTATTTT
TRBJ2-1	NA	TRBV10-3	NA	15	CPISEDLHLDSEQFF	TGTCCCATCAGTGAGGATCTACATCTAGATTCTGAGCAGTTCTTC
TRBJ2-3	NA	TRBV12-3/TRBV12-4	few	14	CASTSDSYTDTQYF	TGTGCCAGCACCTCGGACAGTTACACAGATACGCAGTATTTT
TRBJ1-6	TRBD1	TRBV27	NA	15	CASSFWDRVNSPLHF	TGTGCCAGCAGTTTTTGGGACAGGGTAAATTCACCCCTCCACTTT
TRBJ2-3	TRBD1	TRBV5-5	few	15	CASSHTGVSTDTQYF	TGTGCCAGCAGCCACACAGGGGTGAGCACAGATACGCAGTATTTT
TRBJ1-1	NA	TRBV20-1	once	11	CRGDGLDEAFF	TGCAGGGGGGACGGCCTCGATGAAGCTTTCTTT
TRBJ2-1	NA	TRBV5-4	many	13	CASSLSDNNEQFF	TGTGCCAGCAGCTTGAGTGACAATAATGAGCAGTTCTTC